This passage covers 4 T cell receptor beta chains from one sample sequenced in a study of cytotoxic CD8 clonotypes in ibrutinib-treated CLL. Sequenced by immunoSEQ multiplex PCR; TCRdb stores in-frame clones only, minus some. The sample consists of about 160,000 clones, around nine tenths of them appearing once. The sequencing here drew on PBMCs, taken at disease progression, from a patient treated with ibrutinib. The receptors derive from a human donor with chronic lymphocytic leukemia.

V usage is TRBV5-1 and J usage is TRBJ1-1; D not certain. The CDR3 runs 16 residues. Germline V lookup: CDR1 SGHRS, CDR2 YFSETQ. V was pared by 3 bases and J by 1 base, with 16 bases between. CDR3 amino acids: CASSSLPTATNTEAFF. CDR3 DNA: TGCGCCAGCAGCTCCTTACCGACCGCAACGAACACTGAAGCTTTCTTT.

The CDR3 sequence: CASSITATNEKLFF. Written as DNA, the CDR3 is TGTGCCAGTAGTATTACAGCAACTAATGAAAAACTGTTTTTT. The chain employs TRBV19 and TRBJ1-4; D not certain. The germline V gene encodes CDR1 LNHDA and CDR2 SQIVND (reference sequence). CDR3 length: 14 amino acids. Trimming stripped 3 bases from V and 0 bases from J, with 5 bases between.

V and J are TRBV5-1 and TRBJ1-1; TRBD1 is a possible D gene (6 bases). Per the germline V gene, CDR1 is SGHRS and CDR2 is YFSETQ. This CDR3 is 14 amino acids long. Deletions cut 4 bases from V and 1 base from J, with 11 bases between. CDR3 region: CASSPTDRNTEAFF. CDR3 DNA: TGCGCCAGCAGCCCCACGGACAGGAACACTGAAGCTTTCTTT.

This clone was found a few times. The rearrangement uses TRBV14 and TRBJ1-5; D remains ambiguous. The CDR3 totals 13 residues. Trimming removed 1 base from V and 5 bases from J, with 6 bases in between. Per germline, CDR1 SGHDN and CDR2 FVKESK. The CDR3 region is CASSQGGYQPQHF. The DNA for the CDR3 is TGTGCCAGCAGCCAAGGCGGATATCAGCCCCAGCATTTT.